A single sample is the source of the 25 T cell receptor beta chains below, sequenced in a study of T cells after yellow fever vaccination. TCRdb reanalysed the 5' RACE reads using MiXCR and keeps one entry per CDR3 protein. The sample lists some 320,000 distinct CDR3 sequences, over 3.5% seen once, with just under 25% in the top ten. Sequences were derived from PBMCs, sampled 5 days after the yellow fever booster vaccination. These receptors came from a man between 18 and 29 years old who received the YFV17D yellow fever vaccine.

The chain carries TRBV19 and TRBJ2-1, with D perhaps TRBD1 (6 bases). Trimming shortened V by 3 bases and J by 6 bases, and 15 bases separated the two germline ends. CDR1 and CDR2 (germline): LNHDA, SQIVND (reference sequence). This CDR3 comprises 15 residues. The CDR3 nucleotides are TGTGCCAGTAGTATGGGGCCAGGGGTGCCCAATGAGCAGTTCTTC. This encodes CASSMGPGVPNEQFF.

This clonotype was counted between two and nine times. The chain couples TRBV7-2 to TRBJ1-3; a possible D gene is TRBD1 (5 bases). V was clipped by 5 bases and J by 2 bases, with 10 bases between them. The CDR3 totals 14 residues. CDR1 SGHTA and CDR2 FQGNSA come from the germline V gene. The CDR3 DNA reads as TGTGCCAGCAGCCCGGACATGGCTGGAAACACCATATATTTT. This codes for CASSPDMAGNTIYF. The whole variable domain, remainder taken from reference TRBV7-2 and TRBJ1-3, is GAGVSQSPSNKVTEKGKDVELRCDPISGHTALYWYRQSLGQGLEFLIYFQGNSAPDKSGLPSDRFSAERTGGSVSTLTIQRTQQEDSAVYLCASSPDMAGNTIYFGEGSWLTVV.

In this sample, this clonotype turned up a few times. The chain couples TRBV20-1 to TRBJ2-1; 16 nucleotides agree with TRBD2. V lost 5 bases and J lost 12; bases outside the gene matches: 7. The CDR3 runs to 14 residues. In germline, CDR1 is DFQATT, CDR2 SNEGSKA (reference sequence). CDR3 amino acids: CSAPGLAGGTGQFF. The CDR3 DNA follows: TGCAGTGCTCCGGGACTAGCGGGGGGGACGGGGCAGTTCTTC.

The rearrangement uses TRBV9 and TRBJ2-6; no clear D. Trimming took 7 bases from V and 2 from J, leaving 13 bases between them. CDR3 length: 15 residues. Per the germline V gene, CDR1 is SGDLS and CDR2 is YYNGEE. CDR3 coding DNA: TGTGCCAGCGCCGTTTGGGGTGCTGGGGCCAACGTCCTGACTTTC. Its translation: CASAVWGAGANVLTF.

This chain connects TRBV12-3 or TRBV12-4 to TRBJ1-4; maybe TRBD1 (6 bases). This CDR3 has 14 amino acids. V gave up 3 bases and J gave up 6 bases, with 11 bases separating them. CDR3 residues: CASSLGRGDEKLFF. The CDR3 nucleotides read TGTGCCAGCAGTTTGGGCAGGGGTGATGAAAAACTGTTTTTT.

The chain has TRBV6-2 or TRBV6-3 and TRBJ2-2; 8 nucleotides line up with TRBD2. CDR1 is MNHEY and CDR2 is SVGEGT in the germline V gene. Trimming removed 8 bases from V and 5 bases from J; junction bases left unmatched: 22. This CDR3 spans 19 amino acids. CDR3 DNA sequence: TGTGCCAGCCGAAAATTAGGGAATAGCGGGGACCGAGGAACCGGGGAGCTGTTTTTT. Its translation: CASRKLGNSGDRGTGELFF.

Only a few counts were recorded for this clonotype. The chain employs TRBV6-2 or TRBV6-3 and TRBJ1-2, with D uncertain. The CDR3 runs to 13 residues. Per the germline V gene, CDR1 is MNHEY and CDR2 is SVGEGT. Trimming cost V 6 bases and J 4 bases, with 12 bases left between them. DNA of the CDR3: TGTGCCAGCAGACAATCCGGGAGCTATGGCTACACCTTC. It yields the protein CASRQSGSYGYTF.

The rearrangement links TRBV11-2 to TRBJ2-3, with TRBD1 as a possible D gene (6 bases). The CDR3 runs to 14 residues. V lost 3 bases to trimming and J lost 4 bases, with 11 bases between them. Germline CDR1 and CDR2: SGHAT and FQNNGV. DNA for the CDR3: TGTGCCAGCAGCTTTGTCCAGGGGCCAGATACGCAGTATTTT. This sequence encodes CASSFVQGPDTQYF.

This clonotype has more than one count but fewer than ten. The rearrangement joins TRBV6-5 to TRBJ2-1; TRBD2 aligns across 7 bases. Germline V lookup: CDR1 MNHEY, CDR2 SVGAGI. The junction had 4 bases not matched to a gene; V was cut back by 2 bases and J by 0 bases. The CDR3 sequence is 16 residues long. The CDR3 sequence is CASSYRGTTSYNEQFF. In DNA, the CDR3 is TGTGCCAGCAGTTACCGGGGGACTACCTCCTACAATGAGCAGTTCTTC.

This clonotype was seen ten or more times. The gene calls are TRBV6-5 and TRBJ2-3, with D uncertain. CDR3 size: 12 residues. Germline V CDR1 and CDR2: MNHEY, SVGAGI. Between the trimmed V and J ends, which lost 5 bases and 4 bases, there was a span of 7 bases. The CDR3 DNA sequence: TGTGCCAGCAGTCCTACAGCAGATACGCAGTATTTT. Its protein product is CASSPTADTQYF.

The chain carries TRBV4-1 and TRBJ1-2, with D tentatively TRBD1 (5 bases). CDR3 length: 13 residues. Per the germline V gene, CDR1 is MGHRA and CDR2 is YSYEKL. Trimming took 1 base from V and 11 from J, leaving 14 bases between them. The CDR3 loop reads CASSQGGLRPYTF. The CDR3 nucleotides read TGCGCCAGCAGCCAAGGGGGCCTTCGACCTTACACCTTC.

This clonotype has a handful of counts. The V call is TRBV11-2, the J call TRBJ2-1; D is undetermined. The CDR3 length is 13 residues. Trimming shortened V by 0 bases and J by 8 bases, and 8 bases separated the two germline ends. Germline CDR1 reads SGHAT; CDR2 reads FQNNGV. This chain's CDR3 is CASSLDIHDEQFF. The DNA of the CDR3 is TGTGCCAGCAGCTTAGATATTCATGATGAGCAGTTCTTC.

This clonotype was counted ten times or more. The chain links TRBV4-3 to TRBJ2-7; the D is unclear. CDR1 and CDR2 (germline): LGHNA, YSLEER. Trimming stripped 1 base from V and 1 base from J, with 8 bases between. The CDR3 contains 14 residues. The CDR3 is CASSQGIDSYEQYF. Here the CDR3 DNA reads TGCGCCAGCAGCCAAGGCATTGATTCCTACGAGCAGTACTTC.

The chain recombines TRBV5-1 with TRBJ2-3, with D perhaps TRBD2 (7 bases). CDR1 and CDR2 (germline): SGHRS, YFSETQ. V lost 7 bases and J 4 bases, leaving 19 bases between the germline ends. This CDR3 comprises 15 residues. The CDR3 coding sequence is TGCGCCAGCTCCCGGGGGGCCGGACTTGCAGATACGCAGTATTTT. Translating gives CASSRGAGLADTQYF. Drawing the rest from reference TRBV5-1 and TRBJ2-3, the complete variable domain is KAGVTQTPRYLIKTRGQQVTLSCSPISGHRSVSWYQQTPGQGLQFLFEYFSETQRNKGNFPGRFSGRQFSNSRSEMNVSTLELGDSALYLCASSRGAGLADTQYFGPGTRLTVL.

This clonotype was detected a few times. V gene TRBV20-1 combines with J gene TRBJ2-3; 7 bases line up with TRBD1. The germline V gene has CDR1 DFQATT and CDR2 SNEGSKA (reference sequence). Unmatched junction bases numbered 5, after V lost 1 base and J lost 1 base. The CDR3 spans 15 residues. CDR3 in DNA: TGCAGTGCTAGAGTCCCAGGGGGAGGCACAGATACGCAGTATTTT. It specifies CSARVPGGGTDTQYF.

The chain employs TRBV7-9 and TRBJ1-1; D is undetermined. Germline assignment: CDR1 SEHNR and CDR2 FQNEAQ (reference sequence). Trimming shortened V by 1 base and J by 7 bases, and 7 bases separated the two germline ends. The CDR3 spans 12 residues. CDR3 loop: CASSLGKGEAFF. CDR3 nucleotide sequence: TGTGCCAGCAGCTTAGGGAAGGGTGAAGCTTTCTTT.

This clonotype was seen ten or more times. This rearrangement joins TRBV5-1 to TRBJ1-2; D gene uncertain. The CDR3 sequence is 15 residues long. In germline, CDR1 is SGHRS, CDR2 YFSETQ. Trimming stripped 0 bases from V and 8 bases from J, with 17 bases between. The CDR3, as DNA: TGCGCCAGCAGCTTGGCTGCTCCCGTGAGTGTAGGCTACACCTTC. The encoded protein is CASSLAAPVSVGYTF. Variable domain in full (rest from reference TRBV5-1 and TRBJ1-2): KAGVTQTPRYLIKTRGQQVTLSCSPISGHRSVSWYQQTPGQGLQFLFEYFSETQRNKGNFPGRFSGRQFSNSRSEMNVSTLELGDSALYLCASSLAAPVSVGYTFGSGTRLTVV.

This clonotype was observed many times. V gene TRBV5-1 combines with J gene TRBJ1-1; D may be TRBD1 (5 bases). Germline V gene data show CDR1 as SGHRS and CDR2 as YFSETQ. The V and J ends lost 2 bases and 1 base respectively, with 9 bases between them. The CDR3 totals 14 residues. The CDR3, as DNA: TGCGCCAGCAGCTTTCGCAGGGCGAACACTGAAGCTTTCTTT. This encodes CASSFRRANTEAFF.

The sample holds a few counts of this clonotype. The chain carries TRBV4-1 and TRBJ2-5, with D tentatively TRBD1 or TRBD2 (6 bases each). The CDR3 extends over 15 amino acids. V lost 0 bases, J lost 4 bases, and 12 bases lay in between. Germline V gene data show CDR1 as MGHRA and CDR2 as YSYEKL. The CDR3 loop reads CASSQDRGAGETQYF. CDR3 nucleotide sequence: TGCGCCAGCAGCCAAGATAGGGGGGCGGGAGAGACCCAGTACTTC.

The chain carries TRBV4-1 and TRBJ2-3, with 7 bases that match TRBD2. The germline CDR1 and CDR2 sequences are MGHRA and YSYEKL. Trimming at V came to 3 bases and at J to 2 bases, leaving 5 bases not matched to a gene. The CDR3 is 15 amino acids. The CDR3 sequence is CASSHLAGPTDTQYF. The DNA of the CDR3 is TGCGCCAGCAGCCACTTAGCGGGCCCCACAGATACGCAGTATTTT.

This clonotype was found many times. V and J are TRBV20-1 and TRBJ2-1, with D perhaps TRBD2 (5 bases). The V end lost 5 bases, the J end lost 5 bases, and 10 bases lay between the germline ends. CDR1 is DFQATT, CDR2 SNEGSKA, per germline (reference sequence). The CDR3 consists of 12 residues. CDR3: CSADGLDNEQFF. The CDR3 DNA is TGCAGTGCTGATGGACTCGACAATGAGCAGTTCTTC.

The chain couples TRBV19 to TRBJ2-7; 8 bases are a match to TRBD1. J was trimmed by 0 bases and V by 10 bases; bases with no gene match: 8. Per germline, CDR1 LNHDA and CDR2 SQIVND (reference sequence). CDR3 size: 14 residues. The CDR3 region has the DNA TGTGCCACCCCGAAGGACAGGGACTCCTACGAGCAGTACGTC. Amino acid sequence: CATPKDRDSYEQYV.

This clonotype showed up just a few times. The gene calls are TRBV27 and TRBJ2-2; the D gene is possibly TRBD2 (5 bases). Germline CDR1 MNHEY, CDR2 SMNVEV (reference sequence). With 5 bases removed from V and 2 bases from J, the gap between germline ends came to 12 bases. The CDR3 totals 15 residues. The CDR3 nucleotides are TGTGCCAGCAGTCCGAATGGACTTAACACCGGGGAGCTGTTTTTT. Translation: CASSPNGLNTGELFF.

This clonotype was observed many times. This rearrangement joins TRBV29-1 to TRBJ1-2, with D possibly matching TRBD1 (6 bases). With 5 bases removed from V and 3 bases from J, the gap between germline ends came to 10 bases. CDR1 is SQVTM and CDR2 is ANQGSEA in the germline V gene. There are 12 residues in the CDR3. The CDR3 sequence is CSVSRQDYGYTF. In nucleotides, the CDR3 is TGCAGCGTTTCCAGACAGGACTATGGCTACACCTTC.

The table lists this clonotype with many counts. The CDR3 sequence is CASSLGRPNEAFF. CDR3 nucleotides: TGTGCCAGCAGTTTAGGACGACCCAATGAAGCTTTCTTT. The chain combines TRBV12-3 or TRBV12-4 with TRBJ1-1; D remains ambiguous. This CDR3 is 13 amino acids long. The V gene lost 1 base and the J gene lost 7 bases, with 10 bases spanning the gap.